Each of the 11 T cell receptor beta chains below was sequenced from the same sample in a study of T cell responses to AZD1222 COVID-19 vaccine (dated by TCRdb to the early 2020s). Library construction relied on the immunoSEQ multiplex PCR assay. TCRdb limited this immuneACCESS table to in-frame rearrangements with V and J called. A share of clones is missing; checked studies link under half to unresolved V genes, and the rest is unexplained. The sample records 150,000 or so clones, nearly 95% of which are singletons. The ten largest clones represent roughly 2.2% of the sample. What the time point label conveys for this sample: baseline before first vaccination. The sequences come from peripheral blood, collected on day 0 of AZD1222 vaccination. Receptors originate from an adult in good health.

This clone was counted once. The rearrangement links TRBV5-1 to TRBJ2-2, with a possible D match to TRBD2 (6 bases). Germline loops: CDR1 SGHRS, CDR2 YFSETQ. The V end lost 0 bases, the J end lost 5 bases, and 14 bases lay between the germline ends. CDR3 length equals 16 residues. Written as DNA, the CDR3 is TGCGCCAGCAGCTTGGAAGGGGAGGTAGTGACCGGGGAGCTGTTTTTT. The encoded protein is CASSLEGEVVTGELFF.

The CDR3 DNA reads TGTGCCAGCAGCCAAGGGAATTCACCCCTCCACTTT. Amino acid sequence: CASSQGNSPLHF. The chain carries TRBV3-1 (or the pseudogene TRBV3-2) and TRBJ1-6; unclear D gene. CDR1 LGHDT and CDR2 YNNKEL come from the germline V gene (reference sequence). V was clipped by 1 base and J by 7 bases, with 2 bases between them. The CDR3 sequence is 12 residues long.

The V call is TRBV10-3, the J call TRBJ2-1; no definite D call. V lost 0 bases and J lost 7, with 19 bases in between. The CDR3 is 17 residues long. Germline V gene lookup returns CDR1 ENHRY and CDR2 SYGVKD. CDR3 coding DNA: TGTGCCATCAGTGAGTCGAGTGGGGAATTTAACGTGAATGAGCAGTTCTTC. Protein: CAISESSGEFNVNEQFF.

The V and J genes are TRBV28 and TRBJ2-3, with 8 bases matching TRBD2. The trim removed 6 bases at V and 5 bases at J, leaving 10 bases unmatched. Germline V gene sequence: CDR1 MDHEN, CDR2 SYDVKM. The CDR3 sequence is 15 residues long. The CDR3 nucleotides are TGTGCCAGCAGCCCCAGCGGGAGTAAGGTAGATACGCAGTATTTT. Encoded protein: CASSPSGSKVDTQYF.

J is TRBJ2-1 and V is TRBV4-1; TRBD2 aligns across 10 bases. CDR1 is MGHRA and CDR2 is YSYEKL in the germline V gene. V lost 2 bases, J lost 7 bases, and 8 bases stayed unmatched. There are 16 residues in the CDR3. CDR3 coding DNA: TGCGCCAGCAGCCAACCTCTAGCGGGAGTGGGAAATGAGCAGTTCTTC. Residues: CASSQPLAGVGNEQFF.

The rearrangement links TRBV9 to TRBJ2-3; 8 bases agree with TRBD2. V gave up 0 bases and J gave up 4 bases; unmatched junction bases: 7. The germline gives CDR1 SGDLS, CDR2 YYNGEE. This CDR3 is built from 16 residues. The chain's CDR3 is CASSVELAGKSDTQYF. The CDR3 DNA reads as TGTGCCAGCAGCGTAGAGTTAGCGGGAAAATCAGATACGCAGTATTTT.

The chain uses TRBV5-5 and TRBJ2-3, with no clear D. The CDR3 is 13 amino acids. Trimming removed 0 bases at V and 3 bases at J, with 5 bases between. From germline, CDR1 is SGHKS and CDR2 YYEKEE (reference sequence). Written as DNA, the CDR3 is TGTGCCAGCAGCTTGGGCAGAACAGATACGCAGTATTTT. This translates into CASSLGRTDTQYF.

The chain has TRBV30 and TRBJ1-6; D not certain. The V and J ends lost 2 bases and 9 bases respectively, with 14 bases between them. The CDR3 is made up of 14 amino acids. The germline V gene has CDR1 GTSNPN and CDR2 SVGIG (reference sequence). CDR3 sequence: CAWSPLSGSSPLHF. CDR3 in DNA: TGTGCCTGGAGTCCCCTCTCCGGCAGTTCACCCCTCCACTTT.

The gene calls are TRBV12-5 and TRBJ1-1, with TRBD1 matching 9 bases. Germline V CDR1 and CDR2: LGHNT, FRNRAP. The V and J ends lost 9 bases and 0 bases, in that order; junction bases with no gene match: 11. This CDR3 has 16 amino acids. CDR3: CASTIRTGVLNTEAFF. The DNA for the CDR3 is TGTGCTAGCACGATAAGGACAGGGGTGCTGAACACTGAAGCTTTCTTT.

The rearrangement joins TRBV10-3 to TRBJ2-7; possible D gene TRBD1, 5 bases. Trimming took off 6 bases at V and 4 bases at J, with 7 bases between the two ends. Germline-derived CDR1 and CDR2 are ENHRY and SYGVKD. This CDR3 spans 11 amino acids. The CDR3 region has the DNA TGTGCCATCAGCCAGGGTTACGAGCAGTACTTC. It is translated as CAISQGYEQYF.

CDR3: CASIKGRAVTYEQYF. Written as DNA, the CDR3 is TGTGCCAGCATAAAAGGCAGGGCCGTCACCTACGAGCAGTACTTC. The chain has TRBV6-5 and TRBJ2-7; D perhaps matches TRBD1 (5 bases). Between the trimmed V and J ends, which lost 7 bases and 2 bases, there was a span of 18 bases. In germline, CDR1 is MNHEY, CDR2 SVGAGI. The CDR3 spans 15 residues.